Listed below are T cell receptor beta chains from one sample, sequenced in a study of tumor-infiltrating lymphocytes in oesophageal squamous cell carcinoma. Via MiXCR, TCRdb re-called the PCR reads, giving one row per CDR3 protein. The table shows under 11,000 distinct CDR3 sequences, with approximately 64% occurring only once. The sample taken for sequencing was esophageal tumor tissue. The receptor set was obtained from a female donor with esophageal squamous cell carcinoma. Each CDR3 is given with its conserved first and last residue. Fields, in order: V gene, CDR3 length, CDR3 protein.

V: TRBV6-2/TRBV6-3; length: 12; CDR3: CASSPPGETQYF
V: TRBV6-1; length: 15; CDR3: CASGAFGGTQETQYF
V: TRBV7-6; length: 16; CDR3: CASSLATASGSNEQFF
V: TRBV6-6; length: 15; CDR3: CASSYTSGRVNEQYF